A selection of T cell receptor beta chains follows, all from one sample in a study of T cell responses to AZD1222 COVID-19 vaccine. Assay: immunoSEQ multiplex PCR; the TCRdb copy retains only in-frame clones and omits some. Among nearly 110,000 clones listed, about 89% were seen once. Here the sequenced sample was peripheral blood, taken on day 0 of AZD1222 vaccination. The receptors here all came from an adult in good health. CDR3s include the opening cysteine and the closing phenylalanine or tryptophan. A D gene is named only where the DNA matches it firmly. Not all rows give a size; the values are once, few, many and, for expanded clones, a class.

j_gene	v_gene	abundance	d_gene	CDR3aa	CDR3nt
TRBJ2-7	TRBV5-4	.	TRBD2	CASSSSSGSSYEQYF	TGTGCCAGCAGCTCGAGTAGCGGGAGCTCCTACGAGCAGTACTTC
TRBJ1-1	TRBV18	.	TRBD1	CASSGRGQENTEAFF	TGTGCCAGCTCCGGACGTGGACAGGAAAACACTGAAGCTTTCTTT
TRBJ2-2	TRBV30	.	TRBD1	CAWGTGWNTGELFF	TGTGCCTGGGGGACAGGGTGGAACACCGGGGAGCTGTTTTTT
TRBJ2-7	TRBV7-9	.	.	CASSVQVGSQEQYF	TGTGCCAGCAGCGTCCAGGTCGGGTCCCAGGAGCAGTACTTC
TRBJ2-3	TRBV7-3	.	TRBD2	CASSFTSGSYTDTQYF	TGTGCCAGCAGCTTTACTAGCGGTTCTTACACAGATACGCAGTATTTT
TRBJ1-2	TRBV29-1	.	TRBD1	CSVLSTGAYGYTF	TGCAGCGTTCTATCGACAGGGGCATATGGCTACACCTTC
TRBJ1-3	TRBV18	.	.	CASSLGPPSGNTIYF	TGTGCCAGCTCACTGGGACCCCCCTCTGGAAACACCATATATTTT
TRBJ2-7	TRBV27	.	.	CASTNLRRDGEQYF	TGTGCCAGCACCAACCTCCGGAGGGACGGCGAGCAGTACTTC
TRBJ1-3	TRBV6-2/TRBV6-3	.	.	CASSYSVVSISGNTIYF	TGTGCCAGCAGTTACTCGGTCGTCTCGATCTCTGGAAACACCATATATTTT
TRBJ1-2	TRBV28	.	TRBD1	CASSHDRGTYGYTF	TGTGCCAGCAGCCATGACAGGGGCACCTATGGCTACACCTTC
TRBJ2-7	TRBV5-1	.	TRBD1	CASSGDRGSSYEQYF	TGCGCCAGCAGCGGGGACAGGGGCAGCTCCTACGAGCAGTACTTC
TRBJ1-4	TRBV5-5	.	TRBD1	CASSSRQGRNEKLFF	TGTGCCAGCAGCTCAAGACAGGGAAGGAATGAAAAACTGTTTTTT
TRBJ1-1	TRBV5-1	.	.	CASSPQTGNTEAFF	TGCGCCAGCAGCCCTCAGACAGGTAACACTGAAGCTTTCTTT
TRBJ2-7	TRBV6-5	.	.	CASKTGASYEQYF	TGTGCCAGTAAGACGGGCGCTTCCTACGAGCAGTACTTC
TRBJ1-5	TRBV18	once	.	CASSEGENQPQHF	TGTGCCAGCTCTGAGGGGGAAAATCAGCCCCAGCATTTT
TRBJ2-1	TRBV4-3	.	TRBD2	CASSQTRTSYNEQFF	TGCGCCAGCAGCCAGACTAGGACTAGCTACAATGAGCAGTTCTTC
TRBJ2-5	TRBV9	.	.	CASSPGTLQETQYF	TGTGCCAGCAGCCCTGGGACTTTGCAAGAGACCCAGTACTTC
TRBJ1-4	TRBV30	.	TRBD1	CAWSNSGTGDEKLFF	TGTGCCTGGAGTAATTCCGGGACAGGGGATGAAAAACTGTTTTTT
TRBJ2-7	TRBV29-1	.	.	CSVEERADEQYF	TGCAGCGTTGAAGAGAGGGCCGACGAGCAGTACTTC
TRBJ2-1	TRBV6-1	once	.	CASSDMRKLMIQQFF	TGTGCCAGCAGTGATATGAGAAAACTAATGATACAGCAGTTCTTC
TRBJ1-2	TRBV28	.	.	CASSPPPWQANYGYTF	TGTGCCAGCAGTCCCCCCCCTTGGCAGGCTAACTATGGCTACACCTTC
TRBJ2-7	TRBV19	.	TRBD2	CASTQRASGPYEQYF	TGTGCCAGTACCCAACGGGCTAGCGGGCCCTACGAGCAGTACTTC
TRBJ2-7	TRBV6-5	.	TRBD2	CASSYSGGARYEQYF	TGTGCCAGCAGTTACTCGGGAGGGGCACGTTACGAGCAGTACTTC
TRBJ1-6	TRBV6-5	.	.	CASHRDGSNSPLHF	TGTGCCAGCCACCGGGACGGAAGTAATTCACCCCTCCACTTT
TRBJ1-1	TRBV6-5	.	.	CASSSWFGPGNTEAFF	TGTGCCAGCAGTTCCTGGTTTGGTCCAGGGAACACTGAAGCTTTCTTT
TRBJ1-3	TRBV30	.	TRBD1	CAWSVQGGGNTIYF	TGTGCCTGGAGTGTGCAGGGGGGTGGAAACACCATATATTTT
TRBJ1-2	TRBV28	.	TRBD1	CASSEGQGDYGYTF	TGTGCCAGCAGCGAGGGACAGGGTGACTATGGCTACACCTTC
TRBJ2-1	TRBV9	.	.	CASSGQVGLLEQFF	TGTGCCAGCAGCGGCCAGGTAGGCCTTTTAGAGCAGTTCTTC
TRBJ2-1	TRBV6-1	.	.	CASSEERKAGYNEQFF	TGTGCCAGCAGTGAAGAAAGAAAGGCGGGATACAATGAGCAGTTCTTC
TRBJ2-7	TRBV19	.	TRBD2	CASSIDLKGLAGGSEQYF	TGTGCCAGTAGTATAGATCTTAAGGGACTAGCGGGAGGATCCGAGCAGTACTTC
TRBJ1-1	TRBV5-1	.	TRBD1	CASSSGQLTEAFF	TGCGCCAGCAGCTCGGGACAGCTGACTGAAGCTTTCTTT
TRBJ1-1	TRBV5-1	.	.	CASSYLSGGNTEAFF	TGCGCCAGCAGCTACCTTTCAGGCGGGAACACTGAAGCTTTCTTT
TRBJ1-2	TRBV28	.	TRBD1	CASRLRDRDGYTF	TGTGCCAGCAGGCTCCGGGACAGGGATGGCTACACCTTC
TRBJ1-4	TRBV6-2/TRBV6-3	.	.	CASSYYAGEANEKLFF	TGTGCCAGCAGTTACTACGCCGGGGAAGCGAATGAAAAACTGTTTTTT
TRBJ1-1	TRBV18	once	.	CASSPGEGLNTEAFF	TGTGCCAGCTCACCAGGGGAGGGGTTAAACACTGAAGCTTTCTTT
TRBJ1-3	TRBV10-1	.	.	CASSQRGYF	TGCGCCAGCAGCCAGCGAGGATATTTT
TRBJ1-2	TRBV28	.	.	CASRRTEEYGYTF	TGTGCCAGCAGGAGGACGGAAGAGTATGGCTACACCTTC
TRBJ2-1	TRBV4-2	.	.	CASSQAGTDILVQFF	TGTGCCAGCAGCCAGGCCGGGACGGACATCCTAGTGCAGTTCTTC
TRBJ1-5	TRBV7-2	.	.	CASSMRGAGRQPQHF	TGTGCCAGCAGTATGCGGGGGGCAGGCCGTCAGCCCCAGCATTTT
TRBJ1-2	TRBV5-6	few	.	CASSSQPRRGYGYTF	TGTGCCAGCAGCTCACAGCCGAGGAGGGGGTATGGCTACACCTTC
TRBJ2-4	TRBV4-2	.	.	CASSQEGSGKNIQYF	TGTGCCAGCAGCCAAGAAGGTAGCGGCAAAAACATTCAGTACTTC
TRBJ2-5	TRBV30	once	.	CAWSVLRGEETQYF	TGTGCCTGGAGTGTACTCCGGGGAGAAGAGACCCAGTACTTC
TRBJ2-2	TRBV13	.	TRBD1	CASSNRGRTGELFF	TGTGCCAGCAGCAACAGGGGGCGAACCGGGGAGCTGTTTTTT
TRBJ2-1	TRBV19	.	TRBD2	CASSDETSGRYNEQFF	TGTGCCAGTAGTGACGAGACTAGCGGGAGATACAATGAGCAGTTCTTC
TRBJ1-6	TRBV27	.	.	CASSLSVSGGGSSPLHF	TGTGCCAGCAGTTTATCCGTCTCCGGGGGCGGGAGTTCACCCCTCCACTTT
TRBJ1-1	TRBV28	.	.	CASSPRRTEAFF	TGTGCCAGCAGTCCTCGGCGGACTGAAGCTTTCTTT
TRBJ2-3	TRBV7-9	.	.	CASSYADGTQYF	TGTGCCAGCAGCTACGCGGATGGTACGCAGTATTTT
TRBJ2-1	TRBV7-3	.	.	CASSLGVGNEQFF	TGTGCCAGCAGCTTAGGGGTAGGCAATGAGCAGTTCTTC
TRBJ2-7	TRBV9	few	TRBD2	CASSVAGTSDSYEQYF	TGTGCCAGCAGCGTCGCCGGGACTAGCGACTCCTACGAGCAGTACTTC
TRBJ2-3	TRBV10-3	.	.	CAISVRAMSEGDTQYF	TGTGCCATCAGTGTCAGGGCCATGAGTGAAGGAGATACGCAGTATTTT
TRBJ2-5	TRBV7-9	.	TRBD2	CASSLGLAVETQYF	TGTGCCAGCAGCTTAGGACTAGCGGTAGAGACCCAGTACTTC
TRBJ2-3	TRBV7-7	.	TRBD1	CASSVTGGVSDTQYF	TGTGCCAGCAGCGTTACAGGGGGCGTCTCAGATACGCAGTATTTT
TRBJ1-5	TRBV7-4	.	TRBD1	CASSLITGEGNQPQHF	TGTGCCAGCAGCTTAATAACAGGGGAAGGCAATCAGCCCCAGCATTTT